These 3 T cell receptor beta chains came from one sample sequenced in a study of spatial heterogeneity in lung cancer. Specified time point: sample taken at primary tumor resection. From tumor, nontumor lung or frozen PBMC, whole RNA was taken unsorted for sequencing. TCRdb processed the 5' RACE reads anew with MiXCR; each CDR3 protein has one entry. Of under 30,000 distinct CDR3 sequences in the sample, about 5.1% were seen once. Source: PBMCs, taken at surgery. Every receptor here comes from a male donor with early-stage non-small cell lung cancer.

This clonotype was detected many times. The chain employs TRBV7-2 and TRBJ2-1; D may match TRBD1 or TRBD2 (5 bases each). The V end was cut by 5 bases, the J end by 6 bases, with 14 bases between. The CDR3 extends over 14 amino acids. Germline CDR1 SGHTA, CDR2 FQGNSA. The CDR3 region has the DNA TGTGCCAGCAGCCGGGGACCCGCAGTCAATGAGCAGTTCTTC. It specifies CASSRGPAVNEQFF.

This clonotype was seen at least ten times. The chain recombines TRBV14 with TRBJ1-5, with no clear D. The V and J ends lost 1 base and 9 bases respectively, with 10 bases between them. The CDR3 is made up of 13 amino acids. CDR1 and CDR2 from the germline V gene are SGHDN and FVKESK. The CDR3 protein is CASSQGPNRPQHF. CDR3 coding DNA: TGTGCCAGCAGCCAAGGGCCGAACCGGCCCCAGCATTTT.

This clonotype was seen ten or more times. This chain joins TRBV6-2 or TRBV6-3 and TRBJ2-5; TRBD2 matches at 12 bases. Germline loops: CDR1 MNHEY, CDR2 SVGEGT. The V segment lost 5 bases and the J segment 2 bases; nucleotides outside the gene matches: 6. The CDR3 totals 16 residues. CDR3 in amino acids: CASSPGLAGKQETQYF. The CDR3 bases are TGTGCCAGCAGTCCCGGACTAGCGGGGAAACAAGAGACCCAGTACTTC.